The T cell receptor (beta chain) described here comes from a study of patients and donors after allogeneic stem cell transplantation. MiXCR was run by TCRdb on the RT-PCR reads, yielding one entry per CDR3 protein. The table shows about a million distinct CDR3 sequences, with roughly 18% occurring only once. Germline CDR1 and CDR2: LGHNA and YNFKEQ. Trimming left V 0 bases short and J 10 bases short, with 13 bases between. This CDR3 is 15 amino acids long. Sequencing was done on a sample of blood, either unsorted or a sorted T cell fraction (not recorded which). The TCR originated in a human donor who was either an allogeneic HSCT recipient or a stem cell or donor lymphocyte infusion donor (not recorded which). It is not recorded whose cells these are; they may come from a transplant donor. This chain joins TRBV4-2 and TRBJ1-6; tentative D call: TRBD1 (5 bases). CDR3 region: CASSQEGREGSPLHF. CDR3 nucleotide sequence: TGTGCCAGCAGCCAAGAAGGCAGGGAGGGGTCACCCCTCCACTTT.